A selection of T cell receptor beta chains follows, all from one sample in a study of T-cell memory formation after mild COVID-19. Each CDR3 protein gets one entry after TCRdb re-called the 5' RACE reads with MiXCR. The sample records about 240,000 distinct CDR3 sequences, 8% to 9.5% being singletons. Sequenced sample: PBMCs or a T cell subset sorted from them (not recorded which). These receptors were obtained from a man between 18 and 29 years old who had mild COVID-19 (a few samples of this study predate the infection). Cell type and time point are not known. Each CDR3 is given with its conserved first and last residue.

V	J	CDR3
TRBV11-3	TRBJ1-1	CASSFGSGTQGNTEAFF
TRBV7-3	TRBJ2-6	CATRRNSGANVLTF
TRBV15	TRBJ1-1	CATSRGRQGVNTEAFF
TRBV30	TRBJ2-4	CAWSGWDPNIQYF
TRBV29-1	TRBJ1-1	CSAEGGPGTEAFF
TRBV7-9	TRBJ1-4	CASSLGRDEKLFF
TRBV5-1	TRBJ2-1	CASSSRGGAIALYRVF
TRBV5-4	TRBJ2-1	CASSLGTGDYNEQFF
TRBV7-3	TRBJ2-1	CASSPIGRGHEQFF
TRBV7-2	TRBJ2-1	CASRTSGVYNEQFF
TRBV7-6	TRBJ2-3	CASRSHAPGHGPDTQYF
TRBV5-6	TRBJ2-1	CASSWGTGRNEQFF
TRBV20-1	TRBJ2-3	CSASRTGGGTQYF
TRBV5-1	TRBJ2-7	CASSFLANYEQYF
TRBV6-5	TRBJ1-1	CASSSTGLNTEAFF
TRBV5-4	TRBJ2-5	CASSRSGASQETQYF
TRBV4-1	TRBJ1-2	CASSQDRLRGIDGYTF
TRBV5-1	TRBJ1-1	CASSLGSRVSRTEAFF
TRBV9	TRBJ2-7	CASSVGSGDEQYF
TRBV6-6	TRBJ2-7	CASSWMASSYEQYF
TRBV5-1	TRBJ1-6	CASSRTGQDFTPLHF
TRBV7-6	TRBJ2-1	CASSLSGVEQFF
TRBV28	TRBJ1-1	CASGTGWKSEAFF
TRBV5-1	TRBJ2-7	CASSFLGADLGEQYF
TRBV3-1	TRBJ2-4	CASSLLRGPKNIQYF
TRBV4-2	TRBJ2-7	CASSQESRGSYEQYF
TRBV11-2	TRBJ1-2	CASSLGRVGSWGNYGYTF
TRBV2	TRBJ2-7	CASMLLSSYEQYF
TRBV5-1	TRBJ2-5	CASSPGLAGSEETQYF
TRBV6-2/TRBV6-3	TRBJ1-2	CASRQPGTVTHGYTF
TRBV4-3	TRBJ2-3	CASRQDGGGGYTDTQYF
TRBV27	TRBJ1-2	CASSPGDGWVGYTF